This record looks at one T cell receptor (beta chain) sequence and its context. Its antigen is unidentified. PCR used 60 Vbeta primers and 13 Jbeta primers. Only in-frame clones appear in the TCRdb table, and some are missing; sequencing was by immunoSEQ multiplex PCR. The table shows 150,000 to 200,000 clones, with over 60% occurring only once. This entry belongs to a study of cytomegalovirus exposure and HLA in healthy donors. Whole-study results and caveats: Among TCR sequences, most were rare, though some public TCRs appeared in many donors. Earlier results showed most TCR beta V segments being productive about 87% or about 30% of the time.

The sample taken for sequencing was PBMCs. This receptor was identified in a woman aged 45 to 65 in good health and CMV-seronegative.

CDR3 in amino acids: CASSLTGTRREQYF. The CDR3 DNA is TGTGCCAGCAGCTTAACCGGGACTAGGCGAGAGCAGTACTTC. This sequence joins TRBV7-2 and TRBJ2-7; 8 bases agree with TRBD2. There are 14 residues in the CDR3. CDR1 SGHTA and CDR2 FQGNSA come from the germline V gene. V was clipped by 2 bases and J by 7 bases; unmatched bases: 7.